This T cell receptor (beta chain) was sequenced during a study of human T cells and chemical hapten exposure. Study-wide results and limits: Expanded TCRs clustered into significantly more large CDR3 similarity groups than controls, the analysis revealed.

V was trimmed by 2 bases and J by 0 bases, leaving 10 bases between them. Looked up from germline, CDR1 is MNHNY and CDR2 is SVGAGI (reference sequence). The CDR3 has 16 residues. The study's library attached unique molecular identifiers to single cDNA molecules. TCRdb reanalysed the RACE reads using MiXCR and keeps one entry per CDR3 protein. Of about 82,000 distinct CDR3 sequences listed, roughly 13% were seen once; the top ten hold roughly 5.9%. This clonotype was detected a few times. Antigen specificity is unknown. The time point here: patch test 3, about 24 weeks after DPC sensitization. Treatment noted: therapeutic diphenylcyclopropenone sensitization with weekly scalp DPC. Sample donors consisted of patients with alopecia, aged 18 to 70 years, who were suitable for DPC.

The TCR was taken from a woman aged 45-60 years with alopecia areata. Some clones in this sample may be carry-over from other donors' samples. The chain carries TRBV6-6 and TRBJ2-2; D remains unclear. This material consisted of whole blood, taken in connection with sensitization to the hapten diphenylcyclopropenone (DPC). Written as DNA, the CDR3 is TGTGCCAGCAGTTACCGTACATCAGCGAACACCGGGGAGCTGTTTTTT. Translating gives CASSYRTSANTGELFF.